Given below is one TCR beta chain in context. This specimen comes from a study of cytomegalovirus exposure and HLA in healthy donors. The PCR contained 60 Vbeta and 13 Jbeta primers. Sequencing used immunoSEQ multiplex PCR; TCRdb keeps in-frame clones, though not all of them. The sample lists about 140,000 clones; around four fifths were seen once. CDR1 and CDR2 (germline): GTSNPN, SVGIG (reference sequence). The CDR3 spans 14 residues. The junction had 5 bases not matched to a gene; V was cut back by 4 bases and J by 0 bases. The clonotype originates from a female donor in good health and CMV-seronegative. The chain uses TRBV30 and TRBJ1-2; 7 bases match TRBD1. Sequencing was done on a sample of PBMCs. CDR3 nucleotides: TGTGCCTGGACACCGGGACAGTCTAACTATGGCTACACCTTC. Amino acids: CAWTPGQSNYGYTF.